This paragraph reports one T cell receptor beta chain. Tagging with unique molecular identifiers was a feature of the TCR beta cDNA libraries. TCRdb called the PCR reads again in MiXCR, with one record for every CDR3 protein. This sample carries about 160,000 distinct CDR3 sequences, under 40% of them seen once, and the ten largest clones take around 30%. These data are taken from a study of post-analysis software for immune sequencing data. Study-wide background: Courses of disease covered relapsing-remitting, secondary progressive and progressive-relapsing multiple sclerosis.

The sample in question was blood, obtained after autologous hematopoietic stem cell transplantation. The clonotype was recovered from a girl aged 10 to 17 with multiple sclerosis.

CDR3 region: CASSFMNTQYF. CDR3 DNA sequence: TGTGCCAGCAGTTTTATGAATACGCAGTATTTT. The V gene is TRBV12-3 or TRBV12-4, the J gene TRBJ2-3; no definite D call. CDR3 length equals 11 residues. Between the trimmed V and J ends, which lost 3 bases and 7 bases, there was a span of 5 bases.